This T cell receptor beta chain emerged from a study of T cell changes during pregnancy in multiple sclerosis. Some clones are missing from TCRdb's copy, which holds only in-frame ones; the method was immunoSEQ multiplex PCR. The table shows about 40,000 clones, with more than 75% occurring only once. The source is a female donor with multiple sclerosis, enrolled in a pregnancy study. The sample taken for sequencing was PBMCs (not recorded whether the cells were cultured).

In DNA form, the CDR3 reads TGTGCCAGCAGTTTGACAGGGATTAGAGATACGCAGTATTTT. The encoded protein is CASSLTGIRDTQYF. The rearrangement uses TRBV28 and TRBJ2-3; 7 bases map to TRBD1. This CDR3 spans 14 amino acids. Germline V gene sequence: CDR1 MDHEN, CDR2 SYDVKM. The J segment lost 5 bases and the V segment lost 3 bases, leaving 5 bases of the junction unmatched.